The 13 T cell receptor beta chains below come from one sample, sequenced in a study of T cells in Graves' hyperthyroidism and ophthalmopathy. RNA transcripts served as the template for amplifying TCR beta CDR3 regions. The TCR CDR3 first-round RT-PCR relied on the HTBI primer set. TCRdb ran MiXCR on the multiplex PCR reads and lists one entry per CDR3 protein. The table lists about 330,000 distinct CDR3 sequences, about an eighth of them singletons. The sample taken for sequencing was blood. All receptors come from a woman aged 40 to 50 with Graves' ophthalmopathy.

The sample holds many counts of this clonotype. The CDR3 DNA reads TGCAGCGTTGCCGGCGGGAAGGCGGAGACCCAGTACTTC. Translation gives CSVAGGKAETQYF. This chain joins TRBV29-1 and TRBJ2-5; D might be TRBD2 (6 bases). CDR3 length: 13 residues. The germline CDR1 and CDR2 sequences are SQVTM and ANQGSEA. V lost 4 bases and J 5 bases, leaving 14 bases between the germline ends.

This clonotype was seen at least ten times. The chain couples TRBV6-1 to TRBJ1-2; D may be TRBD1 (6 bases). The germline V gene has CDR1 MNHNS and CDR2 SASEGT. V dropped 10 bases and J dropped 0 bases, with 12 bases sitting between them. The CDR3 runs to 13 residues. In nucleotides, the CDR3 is TGTGCCACCCGGGGGGCTTCTAACTATGGCTACACCTTC. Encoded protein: CATRGASNYGYTF.

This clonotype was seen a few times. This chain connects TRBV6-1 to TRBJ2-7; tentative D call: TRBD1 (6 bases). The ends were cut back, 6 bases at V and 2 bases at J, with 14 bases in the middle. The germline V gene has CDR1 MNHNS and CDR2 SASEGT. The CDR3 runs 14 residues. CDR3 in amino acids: CASRSGTRTYEQYF. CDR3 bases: TGTGCCAGCAGATCTGGGACAAGGACCTACGAGCAGTACTTC.

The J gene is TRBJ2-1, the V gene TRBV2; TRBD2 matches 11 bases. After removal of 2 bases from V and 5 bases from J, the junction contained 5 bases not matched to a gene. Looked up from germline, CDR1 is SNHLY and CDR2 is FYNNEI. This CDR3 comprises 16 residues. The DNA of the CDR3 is TGTGCCAGCAGTGAAACCGGGACTAGCGGTAACAATGAGCAGTTCTTC. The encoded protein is CASSETGTSGNNEQFF.

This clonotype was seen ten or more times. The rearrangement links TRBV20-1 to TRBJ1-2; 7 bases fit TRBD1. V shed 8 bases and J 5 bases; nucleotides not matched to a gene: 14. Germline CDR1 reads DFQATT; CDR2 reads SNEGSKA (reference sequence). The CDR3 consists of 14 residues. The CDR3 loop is CSTEPRQGRYGYTF. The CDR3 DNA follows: TGCAGTACCGAACCCAGACAGGGAAGGTATGGCTACACCTTC.

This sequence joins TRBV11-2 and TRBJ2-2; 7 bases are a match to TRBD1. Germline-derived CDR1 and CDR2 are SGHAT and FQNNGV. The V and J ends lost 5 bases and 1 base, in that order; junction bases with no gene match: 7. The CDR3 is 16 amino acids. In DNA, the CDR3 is TGTGCCAGCAGCATACTAACAGGGGTGAACACCGGGGAGCTGTTTTTT. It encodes CASSILTGVNTGELFF.

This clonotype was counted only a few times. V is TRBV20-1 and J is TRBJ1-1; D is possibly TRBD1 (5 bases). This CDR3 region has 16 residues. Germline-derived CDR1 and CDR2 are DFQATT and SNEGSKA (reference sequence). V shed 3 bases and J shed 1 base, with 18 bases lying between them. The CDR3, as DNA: TGCAGTGCTAGGCAGGCGCGAAGGGGATCGAACACTGAAGCTTTCTTT. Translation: CSARQARRGSNTEAFF.

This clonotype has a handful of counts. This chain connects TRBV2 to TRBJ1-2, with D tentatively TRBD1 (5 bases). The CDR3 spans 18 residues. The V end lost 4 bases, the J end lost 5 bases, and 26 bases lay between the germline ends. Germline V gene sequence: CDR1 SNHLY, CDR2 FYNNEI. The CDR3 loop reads CASSGTGTASSVGYGYTF. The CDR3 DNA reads TGTGCCAGCAGTGGTACCGGGACCGCATCCTCAGTCGGGTATGGCTACACCTTC.

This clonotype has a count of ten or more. The CDR3 region is CASSQEQGYYGYTF. The CDR3 bases are TGTGCCAGCAGCCAAGAACAGGGGTACTATGGCTACACCTTC. The V gene is TRBV3-1, the J gene TRBJ1-2, with TRBD1 matching 7 bases. This CDR3 spans 14 amino acids. Germline CDR1 is LGHDT and CDR2 is YNNKEL (reference sequence). V was clipped by 0 bases and J by 3 bases; unmatched bases: 1.

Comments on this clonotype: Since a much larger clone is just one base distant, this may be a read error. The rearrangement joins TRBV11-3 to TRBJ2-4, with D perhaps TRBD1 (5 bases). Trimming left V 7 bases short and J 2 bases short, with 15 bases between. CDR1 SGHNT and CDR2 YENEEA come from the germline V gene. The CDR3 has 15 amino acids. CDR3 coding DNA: TGTGCCAGCAACCCGTCAACAGGACCCAAAAACATTCAGTACTTC. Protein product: CASNPSTGPKNIQYF.

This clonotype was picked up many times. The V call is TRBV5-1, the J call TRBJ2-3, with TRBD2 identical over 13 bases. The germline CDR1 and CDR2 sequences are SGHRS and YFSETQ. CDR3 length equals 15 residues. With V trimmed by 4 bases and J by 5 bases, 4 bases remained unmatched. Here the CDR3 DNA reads TGCGCCAGCAGCCCGACTAGCGGGGGGAAAGATACGCAGTATTTT. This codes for CASSPTSGGKDTQYF. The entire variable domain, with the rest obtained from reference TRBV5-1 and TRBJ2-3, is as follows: KAGVTQTPRYLIKTRGQQVTLSCSPISGHRSVSWYQQTPGQGLQFLFEYFSETQRNKGNFPGRFSGRQFSNSRSEMNVSTLELGDSALYLCASSPTSGGKDTQYFGPGTRLTVL.

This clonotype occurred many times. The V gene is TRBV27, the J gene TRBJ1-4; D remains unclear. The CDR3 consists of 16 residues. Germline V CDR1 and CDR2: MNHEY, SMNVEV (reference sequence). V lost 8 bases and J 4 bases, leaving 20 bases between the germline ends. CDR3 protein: CASSPGRERLNEKLFF. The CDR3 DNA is TGTGCCAGCTCCCCGGGTAGAGAAAGACTTAATGAAAAACTGTTTTTT.

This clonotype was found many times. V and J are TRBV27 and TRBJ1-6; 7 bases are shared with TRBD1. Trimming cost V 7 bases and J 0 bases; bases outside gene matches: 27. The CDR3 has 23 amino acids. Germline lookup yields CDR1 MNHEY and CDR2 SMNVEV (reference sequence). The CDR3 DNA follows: TGTGCCAGCACCAACGTCAAGCGGCAGGGGGTCACTGGCTCGTACTCCTATAATTCACCCCTCCACTTT. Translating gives CASTNVKRQGVTGSYSYNSPLHF.